The 9 T cell receptor beta chains below all came from one sample that was sequenced in a study of cytomegalovirus exposure and HLA in healthy donors. PCR was performed using 60 Vbeta and 13 Jbeta primers. Only in-frame clones appear in the TCRdb table, and some are missing; sequencing was by immunoSEQ multiplex PCR. The profile covers 77,000 or so clones, with more than 65% appearing a single time and under 20% taken by the ten largest. The material sequenced was PBMCs. These receptors originate from a man between 65 and 80 years old in good health and CMV-seropositive.

This chain uses TRBV6-5 with TRBJ2-7; D unclear. V lost 7 bases and J lost 5, with 18 bases in between. CDR3 size: 14 residues. Germline V gene sequence: CDR1 MNHEY, CDR2 SVGAGI. The CDR3 nucleotides are TGTGCCAGCACTTCCTCCCTCGGGTCTAACGAGCAGTACTTC. Its protein is CASTSSLGSNEQYF.

The chain recombines TRBV5-4 with TRBJ2-2; 8 bases map to TRBD1. CDR1 SGHNT and CDR2 YYREEE come from the germline V gene (reference sequence). This CDR3 is 15 amino acids long. The junction had 8 bases not matched to a gene; V was cut back by 4 bases and J by 6 bases. Written as DNA, the CDR3 is TGTGCCAGCAGCGGCAACAGGGGGGTCCCCGGGGAGCTGTTTTTT. Translation gives CASSGNRGVPGELFF. Full variable domain (rest looked up from reference TRBV5-4 and TRBJ2-2): ETGVTQSPTHLIKTRGQQVTLRCSSQSGHNTVSWYQQALGQGPQFIFQYYREEENGRGNFPPRFSGLQFPNYSSELNVNALELDDSALYLCASSGNRGVPGELFFGEGSRLTVL.

V and J are TRBV7-2 and TRBJ2-7; possible D gene TRBD2, 6 bases. V was pared by 6 bases and J by 6 bases, with 15 bases between. The CDR3 loop spans 13 amino acids. In germline, CDR1 is SGHTA, CDR2 FQGNSA. The chain's CDR3 is CASRKGQGGEQYF. In DNA, the CDR3 is TGTGCCAGCAGGAAAGGTCAGGGAGGCGAGCAGTACTTC. The full variable domain, rest sourced from reference TRBV7-2 and TRBJ2-7, is GAGVSQSPSNKVTEKGKDVELRCDPISGHTALYWYRQSLGQGLEFLIYFQGNSAPDKSGLPSDRFSAERTGGSVSTLTIQRTQQEDSAVYLCASRKGQGGEQYFGPGTRLTVT.

In this sample, this clone turned up a few times. The chain is built from TRBV10-3 and TRBJ1-1; 11 positions agree with TRBD1. J was trimmed by 3 bases and V by 5 bases; bases with no gene match: 5. The germline V gene has CDR1 ENHRY and CDR2 SYGVKD. The CDR3 is 15 amino acids. In DNA form, the CDR3 reads TGTGCCATCAGTCAGGGACAGGGGGGTGACACTGAAGCTTTCTTT. It is translated as CAISQGQGGDTEAFF.

This chain joins TRBV4-3 and TRBJ1-6; D unresolved. Trimming took 0 bases from V and 8 from J, leaving 5 bases between them. In germline, CDR1 is LGHNA, CDR2 YSLEER. CDR3 length: 13 amino acids. The CDR3 DNA follows: TGCGCCAGCAGCCAAGATCGAGATTCACCCCTCCACTTT. Translation: CASSQDRDSPLHF.

V usage is TRBV4-2 and J usage is TRBJ2-7; D is undetermined. V was clipped by 4 bases and J by 2 bases, with 12 bases between them. The CDR3 totals 14 residues. Per germline, CDR1 LGHNA and CDR2 YNFKEQ. As DNA, the CDR3 is TGTGCCAGCAGCCGAGAGTACTTAACCTACGAGCAGTACTTC. Its translation: CASSREYLTYEQYF.

The genes are TRBV9 and TRBJ1-2; 9 nucleotides match TRBD1. The CDR3 is 16 amino acids. Germline V gives CDR1 SGDLS, CDR2 YYNGEE. V trimming: 2 bases; J trimming: 5 bases; junction bases outside the gene matches: 10. The chain's CDR3 is CASSVSGQGRLYGYTF. CDR3 DNA sequence: TGTGCCAGCAGCGTCTCAGGACAGGGGAGATTATATGGCTACACCTTC.

This clone was observed a single time. The chain combines TRBV5-6 with TRBJ2-7, with D perhaps matching TRBD1 (5 bases). CDR1 SGHDT and CDR2 YYEEEE come from the germline V gene. CDR3 length: 13 residues. The V end was cut by 4 bases, the J end by 4 bases, with 12 bases between. CDR3 region: CASSRQSGYEQYF. The DNA of the CDR3 is TGTGCCAGCAGCCGGCAATCAGGGTACGAGCAGTACTTC.

The chain couples TRBV2 to TRBJ2-5; D is perhaps TRBD1 (5 bases). This CDR3 has 13 amino acids. The germline V and J ends were trimmed by 3 bases and 5 bases, with 10 bases remaining between them. Germline V lookup: CDR1 SNHLY, CDR2 FYNNEI. The CDR3 spells CASSDGAAETQYF. CDR3 bases: TGTGCCAGCAGTGATGGGGCGGCGGAGACCCAGTACTTC.